The rows below give T cell receptor beta chains drawn from one sample of a study of CD8 T cells in ankylosing spondylitis. One entry per CDR3 protein results from TCRdb running MiXCR on the 5' RACE reads. The sample consists of just under 350,000 distinct CDR3 sequences, under 15% of them appearing once. Sequencing used blood, either unsorted or a sorted T cell fraction (not recorded which). Receptors originate from a male donor with ankylosing spondylitis or in good health (not recorded which). Each CDR3 is given with its conserved first and last residue. D genes are given only for firm matches. Size is stated for part of the rows, as once, few or many counts, or as a class when the clone is expanded.

D	size	J	V	DNA	CDR3
.	few	TRBJ2-7	TRBV3-1	TGTGCCAGCAGCCCGATGACTAGTATCTACGAGCAGTACTTC	CASSPMTSIYEQYF
.	.	TRBJ2-2	TRBV19	TGTGCCAGTAGTGGTAGGGTCAACACCGGGGAGCTGTTTTTT	CASSGRVNTGELFF
TRBD1	few	TRBJ1-2	TRBV11-1	TGTGCCAGCAGCTCCGCCGGGACAGGAGGTGGCCGGCTTAACTATGGCTACACCTTC	CASSSAGTGGGRLNYGYTF
TRBD2	.	TRBJ2-2	TRBV12-3/TRBV12-4	TGTGCCAGCAGTTCCGGGACTAGCGGGAGTGCCGGGGAGCTGTTTTTT	CASSSGTSGSAGELFF
.	many	TRBJ2-7	TRBV4-1	TGCGCCAGCAGCCAAGGAGTAGCGGTTACCTACGAGCAGTACTTC	CASSQGVAVTYEQYF
.	.	TRBJ2-3	TRBV4-1	TGCGCCAGCAGCCAAGAGTGGCAGGCCGTCGGCACAGATACGCAGTATTTT	CASSQEWQAVGTDTQYF
.	few	TRBJ2-7	TRBV6-2/TRBV6-3	TGTGCCAGCAGTTACTCAGGGGTCCGCTACGAGCAGTACTTC	CASSYSGVRYEQYF
TRBD2	.	TRBJ2-7	TRBV3-1	TGTGCCAGCAGCCGGATGGGACTAGCGGGAGGATTAAGGGACGAGCAGTACTTC	CASSRMGLAGGLRDEQYF
.	many	TRBJ1-5	TRBV12-3/TRBV12-4	TGTGCCAGCAGGGGAGATAGCAATCAGCCCCAGCATTTT	CASRGDSNQPQHF
.	few	TRBJ2-1	TRBV5-1	TGCGCCAGCAGCCGAATAATCAATGAGCAGTTCTTC	CASSRIINEQFF
.	.	TRBJ2-5	TRBV7-2	TGTGCCAGCAGCAAAGTGGATCCCCGCCAAGAGACCCAGTACTTC	CASSKVDPRQETQYF
.	few	TRBJ2-1	TRBV6-1	TGTGCCAGCAGTACAGCAGTGGTGCAGTTCTTC	CASSTAVVQFF
.	.	TRBJ2-2	TRBV7-9	TGTGCCAGCAGCATAAGTTTGGGGGCCGGGGAGCTGTTTTTT	CASSISLGAGELFF
.	few	TRBJ2-5	TRBV24-1	TGTGCCACCAGTGAGGGACAGCAACGGGGGGAGACCCAGTACTTC	CATSEGQQRGETQYF
TRBD2	many	TRBJ2-5	TRBV10-1	TGCGCCAGCAGTGAGCAGCGGGAGGGAGAGACCCAGTACTTC	CASSEQREGETQYF
.	few	TRBJ1-1	TRBV29-1	TGCAGCGTCATGGACAGATTAAACACTGAAGCTTTCTTT	CSVMDRLNTEAFF
.	.	TRBJ2-7	TRBV7-6	TGTGCCAGCAGCTTAGGTCGGGGTTTAGACGAGCAGTACTTC	CASSLGRGLDEQYF
TRBD2	.	TRBJ2-3	TRBV7-2	TGTGCCAGCAGCTTTAGGGCGGGAGATACAGATACGCAGTATTTT	CASSFRAGDTDTQYF
.	many	TRBJ2-2	TRBV19	TGTGCCAGTAGTATTGCAGGGGAGCTGTTTTTT	CASSIAGELFF
.	few	TRBJ1-5	TRBV29-1	TGCAGCGTTGAACTGGTTTCAGGGCACCAGCATTTT	CSVELVSGHQHF
.	few	TRBJ2-7	TRBV12-3/TRBV12-4	TGTGCCAGCAGCTGGGCGACGGATTACGAGCAGTACTTC	CASSWATDYEQYF
.	many	TRBJ1-1	TRBV5-1	TGCGCCAGCAGCCTCAGGGGCACGAACACTGAAGCTTTCTTT	CASSLRGTNTEAFF
.	few	TRBJ2-5	TRBV21-1	TGTGCCAGCAGCCCCCCCGGGACAAAAGGATCGGAGACCCAGTACTTC	CASSPPGTKGSETQYF
.	few	TRBJ2-1	TRBV7-9	TGTGCCAGCAGCTTAGACGGGACTCCTAAGGCTGAGCAGTTCTTC	CASSLDGTPKAEQFF
.	few	TRBJ1-1	TRBV7-9	TGTGCCAGCAGCTTTATCGGCACTGAAGCTTTCTTT	CASSFIGTEAFF
TRBD2	few	TRBJ2-3	TRBV20-1	TGCAGTGCTAGGGGTTCAGCGGGGCGAGTTCGAGATACGCAGTATTTT	CSARGSAGRVRDTQYF
TRBD2	few	TRBJ2-2	TRBV5-1	TGCGCCAGCAGCTCCCGGACTAGCGGGAGGGCCGACACCGGGGAGCTGTTTTTT	CASSSRTSGRADTGELFF
TRBD2	few	TRBJ2-7	TRBV29-1	TGCAGCATATCGCCGGGACTAGCAGGAGAGGAGCAGTACTTC	CSISPGLAGEEQYF
.	many	TRBJ1-1	TRBV12-3/TRBV12-4	TGTGCCAGCAGTTGGGGGCAGGGTGAAGCTTTCTTT	CASSWGQGEAFF
.	few	TRBJ2-1	TRBV20-1	TGCAGTGCTAGGGACGGCTCCTACAATGAGCAGTTCTTC	CSARDGSYNEQFF
.	few	TRBJ1-2	TRBV7-2	TGTGCCAGCAGCAAAAACGGGGCGGACTATGGCTACACCTTC	CASSKNGADYGYTF
.	.	TRBJ1-5	TRBV3-1	TGTGCCAGCAGCCAAGAAGGGGTGCAGCCCCAGCATTTT	CASSQEGVQPQHF
.	.	TRBJ2-1	TRBV9	TGTGCCAGCAGCTTAGCAGGGCAGGGCGATGAGCAGTTCTTC	CASSLAGQGDEQFF
.	.	TRBJ2-7	TRBV20-1	TGCAGTGCTAGAAAGGACGGGCAGGGGCTCTCCTACGAGCAGTACTTC	CSARKDGQGLSYEQYF
TRBD2	few	TRBJ2-1	TRBV7-2	TGTGCCAGCAGCTTACTAGCGGGGGGGAAGGGACAGTTCTTC	CASSLLAGGKGQFF
.	.	TRBJ2-2	TRBV11-3	TGTGCCAGCAGCTTAGGTCATAACACCGGGGAGCTGTTTTTT	CASSLGHNTGELFF
.	few	TRBJ2-1	TRBV5-4	TGTGCCAGCAGCCTCCCGAGGCGGTCGTCGTACAATGAGCAGTTCTTC	CASSLPRRSSYNEQFF
.	few	TRBJ2-7	TRBV5-1	TGCGCCAGCAGCTTGGTGGGGCTCTTCGAGCAGTACTTC	CASSLVGLFEQYF
TRBD1	few	TRBJ2-7	TRBV5-6	TGTGCCAGCAGTTTATCACCGGGACAGGGTTACGAGCAGTACTTC	CASSLSPGQGYEQYF
TRBD1	many	TRBJ2-3	TRBV11-2	TGTGCCAGCAGTTTAACAGGGGGCTGGTGGACAGATACGCAGTATTTT	CASSLTGGWWTDTQYF
TRBD2	.	TRBJ2-5	TRBV29-1	TGCAGCGTCGCAGCGGGAAGGGAGACCCAGTACTTC	CSVAAGRETQYF
.	.	TRBJ2-3	TRBV24-1	TGTGCCACCAGTGATCCGGGGACTGAATTGGATACGCAGTATTTT	CATSDPGTELDTQYF
TRBD2	many	TRBJ2-1	TRBV12-3/TRBV12-4	TGTGCCAGCAGTTGGCTAGCGGGAGGGGGCAATGAGCAGTTCTTC	CASSWLAGGGNEQFF
TRBD1	few	TRBJ1-6	TRBV5-1	TGCGCCAGCAGCACCGGGACAGGGGATTCACCCCTCCACTTT	CASSTGTGDSPLHF